Each of the 32 T cell receptor beta chains below was sequenced from the same sample in a study of blood T cell repertoires in COVID-19. TCRdb's table, derived via immunoSEQ multiplex PCR, lists solely in-frame clones and lacks some. The sample has 200,000 to 300,000 clones; about 80% are singletons. Input material: peripheral blood. All receptors come from an elderly woman with acute or convalescent COVID-19.

The V call is TRBV7-8, the J call TRBJ2-7; D is possibly TRBD2 (5 bases). The germline V gene has CDR1 SGHVS and CDR2 FQNEAQ. Between the trimmed V and J ends, which lost 5 bases and 3 bases, there was a span of 11 bases. The CDR3 runs to 13 residues. This chain's CDR3 is CASSTGKGYEQYF. The CDR3 coding sequence is TGTGCCAGCAGCACCGGGAAGGGCTACGAGCAGTACTTC.

This clone was recorded only once. J is TRBJ1-2 and V is TRBV24-1, with TRBD1 matching 9 bases. The CDR3 runs to 16 residues. V shed 2 bases, J shed 2 bases, and the junction held 5 bases outside the gene matches. Germline CDR1 KGHDR, CDR2 SFDVKD. This CDR3 reads CATSDSLGTGNYGYTF. CDR3 bases: TGTGCCACCAGTGATTCCCTCGGGACAGGGAACTATGGCTACACCTTC.

The J gene is TRBJ1-1, the V gene TRBV7-9, with a tentative D call TRBD1 (5 bases). Per germline, CDR1 SEHNR and CDR2 FQNEAQ (reference sequence). The CDR3 runs to 15 residues. V lost 2 bases and J lost 2, with 12 bases in between. CDR3 sequence: CASSLRTDINTEAFF. In DNA form, the CDR3 reads TGTGCCAGCAGCTTAAGGACGGACATTAACACTGAAGCTTTCTTT. Full variable domain (remainder filled in from reference TRBV7-9 and TRBJ1-1): DTGVSQNPRHKITKRGQNVTFRCDPISEHNRLYWYRQTLGQGPEFLTYFQNEAQLEKSRLLSDRFSAERPKGSFSTLEIQRTEQGDSAMYLCASSLRTDINTEAFFGQGTRLTVV.

The V call is TRBV6-5, the J call TRBJ2-5; TRBD1 matches 8 bases. The trim removed 2 bases at V and 5 bases at J, leaving 4 bases unmatched. The CDR3 has 14 amino acids. The germline V gene has CDR1 MNHEY and CDR2 SVGAGI. CDR3 sequence: CASSYGTGSETQYF. CDR3 DNA: TGTGCCAGCAGTTACGGGACAGGCTCGGAGACCCAGTACTTC.

The CDR3 protein is CASQSQGGGLTEAFF. The CDR3 DNA reads TGTGCCAGTCAGTCACAGGGAGGGGGTTTGACTGAAGCTTTCTTT. The V gene is TRBV6-5, the J gene TRBJ1-1; maybe TRBD1 (6 bases). Germline V CDR1 and CDR2: MNHEY, SVGAGI. The CDR3 runs 15 residues. Trimming removed 9 bases at V and 5 bases at J, with 22 bases between.

This clone was observed once. The chain recombines TRBV2 with TRBJ2-2; 9 bases agree with TRBD1. Germline CDR1 SNHLY, CDR2 FYNNEI. The CDR3 has 14 amino acids. Trimming cost V 7 bases and J 4 bases; bases outside gene matches: 4. As DNA, the CDR3 is TGTGCCAGCAAGGGGACAGGGAGCACCGGGGAGCTGTTTTTT. It yields the protein CASKGTGSTGELFF.

The chain is built from TRBV4-2 and TRBJ1-1; D may be TRBD1 (6 bases). The length of the CDR3 is 16 residues. V lost 4 bases to trimming and J lost 3 bases, with 18 bases between them. Germline values: CDR1 LGHNA, CDR2 YNFKEQ. The CDR3 nucleotides are TGTGCCAGCAGCCCGGTGGTGAGTAAGGGGGACACTGAAGCTTTCTTT. Amino acid sequence: CASSPVVSKGDTEAFF.

The rearrangement uses TRBV7-9 and TRBJ2-7; no definite D call. Trimming stripped 8 bases from V and 4 bases from J, with 9 bases between. This CDR3 is 11 amino acids long. Germline CDR1 and CDR2: SEHNR and FQNEAQ (reference sequence). CDR3 loop: CASAKLYEQYF. Written as DNA, the CDR3 is TGTGCCAGCGCGAAGTTATACGAGCAGTACTTC. Variable domain in full (rest from reference TRBV7-9 and TRBJ2-7): DTGVSQNPRHKITKRGQNVTFRCDPISEHNRLYWYRQTLGQGPEFLTYFQNEAQLEKSRLLSDRFSAERPKGSFSTLEIQRTEQGDSAMYLCASAKLYEQYFGPGTRLTVT.

This rearrangement joins TRBV7-9 to TRBJ1-1; D call uncertain. The CDR3 runs to 13 residues. V shed 5 bases and J shed 3 bases, with 10 bases lying between them. Germline V CDR1 and CDR2: SEHNR, FQNEAQ (reference sequence). In nucleotides, the CDR3 is TGTGCCAGCAGCGTAGGCGGGTACACTGAAGCTTTCTTT. Protein: CASSVGGYTEAFF.

This clone appeared a single time. The rearrangement links TRBV4-1 to TRBJ1-1; D gene uncertain. The CDR3 length is 14 residues. The V gene's germline CDR1 is MGHRA and CDR2 YSYEKL. V lost 1 base and J lost 3, with 9 bases in between. CDR3 residues: CASSQGGRYTEAFF. The DNA for the CDR3 is TGCGCCAGCAGCCAAGGTGGTCGGTACACTGAAGCTTTCTTT.

The chain employs TRBV7-2 and TRBJ1-2, with TRBD1 matching over 7 bases. The CDR3 is made up of 14 amino acids. Trimming cost V 7 bases and J 7 bases; bases outside gene matches: 12. Germline CDR1 reads SGHTA; CDR2 reads FQGNSA. The DNA of the CDR3 is TGTGCCAGCACCCCACAGGGGAAAAAATTTGGCTACACCTTC. It yields the protein CASTPQGKKFGYTF.

This chain links TRBV30 with TRBJ1-2; 9 bases match TRBD1. Germline-derived CDR1 and CDR2 are GTSNPN and SVGIG (reference sequence). J gave up 4 bases and V 1 base, and 7 bases lay outside the gene matches. CDR3 length: 15 residues. CDR3 residues: CAWSEGTGSTYGYTF. The CDR3 region has the DNA TGTGCCTGGAGTGAGGGGACAGGGTCTACCTATGGCTACACCTTC.

CDR3 residues: CASSLRVRLAGSTDTQYF. The CDR3 DNA reads as TGTGCCAGCAGTTTAAGGGTACGGCTAGCGGGGAGCACAGATACGCAGTATTTT. The chain is built from TRBV27 and TRBJ2-3; 9 positions agree with TRBD2. Germline V lookup: CDR1 MNHEY, CDR2 SMNVEV (reference sequence). Losses at the gene ends were 2 bases for V and 0 bases for J; bases not matched to a gene: 9. The CDR3 is made up of 18 amino acids.

V usage is TRBV28 and J usage is TRBJ2-1, with 7 bases that match TRBD2. CDR3 length: 15 amino acids. Trimming at V came to 3 bases and at J to 4 bases, leaving 6 bases not matched to a gene. Germline assignment: CDR1 MDHEN and CDR2 SYDVKM. In DNA form, the CDR3 reads TGTGCCAGCAGTTTGGCGGGGGTCTTATACAATGAGCAGTTCTTC. The encoded protein is CASSLAGVLYNEQFF.

For the CDR3, the DNA is TGTGCCAGCAGCTATCCCCGGGGGGCCCCAAACACCATATATTTT. It codes for CASSYPRGAPNTIYF. The J gene is TRBJ1-3, the V gene TRBV13, with TRBD1 as a possible D gene (6 bases). V lost 4 bases to trimming and J lost 6 bases, with 16 bases between them. This CDR3 has 15 residues. The V gene's germline CDR1 is PRHDT and CDR2 FYEKMQ (reference sequence).

V usage is TRBV3-1 (or the pseudogene TRBV3-2) and J usage is TRBJ1-1; 7 bases align to TRBD1. Germline loops: CDR1 LGHDT, CDR2 YNNKEL (reference sequence). The junction had 7 bases not matched to a gene; V was cut back by 6 bases and J by 0 bases. This CDR3 comprises 15 residues. The CDR3 is CASSRDSPLNTEAFF. As DNA, the CDR3 is TGTGCCAGCAGTCGGGACAGTCCTTTGAACACTGAAGCTTTCTTT.

The CDR3 DNA is TGCGCCAGCAGCTTACCAGGGGTTGGGACAGATACGCAGTATTTT. It is translated as CASSLPGVGTDTQYF. The rearrangement joins TRBV5-1 to TRBJ2-3; D is possibly TRBD1 (6 bases). V was cut by 2 bases and J by 3 bases, with 13 bases left in between. The V gene's germline CDR1 is SGHRS and CDR2 YFSETQ. The CDR3 covers 15 residues.

This chain joins TRBV7-9 and TRBJ2-3, with 7 bases fitting TRBD2. Germline V gene data show CDR1 as SEHNR and CDR2 as FQNEAQ (reference sequence). The CDR3 runs to 16 residues. Trimming removed 4 bases from V and 4 bases from J; junction bases left unmatched: 11. The CDR3 DNA reads TGTGCCAGCAGCTGGGGAACTAGCGAAGGGCCAGATACGCAGTATTTT. Encoded protein: CASSWGTSEGPDTQYF. Based on the CDR3 plus reference TRBV7-9 and TRBJ2-3, the full variable domain is DTGVSQNPRHKITKRGQNVTFRCDPISEHNRLYWYRQTLGQGPEFLTYFQNEAQLEKSRLLSDRFSAERPKGSFSTLEIQRTEQGDSAMYLCASSWGTSEGPDTQYFGPGTRLTVL.

The rearrangement links TRBV28 to TRBJ1-2; 10 nucleotides match TRBD1. The CDR3 totals 15 residues. Germline V lookup: CDR1 MDHEN, CDR2 SYDVKM. V shed 4 bases, J shed 4 bases, and the junction held 6 bases outside the gene matches. CDR3 in DNA: TGTGCCAGCAGTTGGGGACAGGGGAATAGCTATGGCTACACCTTC. It encodes CASSWGQGNSYGYTF.

The CDR3 loop reads CASSAAGNTDTQYF. The CDR3 nucleotides are TGTGCCAGCAGCGCCGCAGGGAACACAGATACGCAGTATTTT. The rearrangement uses TRBV28 and TRBJ2-3; D is perhaps TRBD1 (5 bases). V dropped 6 bases and J dropped 2 bases, with 12 bases sitting between them. The CDR3 length is 14 residues. Germline values: CDR1 MDHEN, CDR2 SYDVKM.

The chain couples TRBV5-1 to TRBJ1-2, with a possible D match to TRBD1 (5 bases). V gave up 0 bases and J gave up 6 bases, with 6 bases separating them. This CDR3 spans 12 amino acids. CDR1 is SGHRS and CDR2 is YFSETQ in the germline V gene. CDR3 sequence (DNA): TGCGCCAGCAGCTTGGGCAGGGATGGCTACACCTTC. This codes for CASSLGRDGYTF.

The CDR3 nucleotides read TGTGCCAGCAGCTTAAACAGGGGGCGCGGCTATGGCTACACCTTC. It codes for CASSLNRGRGYGYTF. The chain combines TRBV5-6 with TRBJ1-2; TRBD1 matches 9 bases. The CDR3 spans 15 residues. The ends lost 2 bases at V and 4 bases at J; junction bases unmatched: 6. CDR1 and CDR2 from the germline V gene are SGHDT and YYEEEE.

The rearrangement joins TRBV7-8 to TRBJ1-1; D is possibly TRBD1 (5 bases). This CDR3 is 14 amino acids long. Germline V lookup: CDR1 SGHVS, CDR2 FQNEAQ. V gave up 5 bases and J gave up 2 bases, with 12 bases separating them. DNA of the CDR3: TGTGCCAGCAGCCGAGGGGCAGCCAACACTGAAGCTTTCTTT. This sequence encodes CASSRGAANTEAFF.

This clone has more than one count but fewer than ten. The V and J genes are TRBV11-2 and TRBJ2-7, with 8 nucleotides matching TRBD1. Germline values: CDR1 SGHAT, CDR2 FQNNGV. This CDR3 has 14 amino acids. The junction had 10 bases not matched to a gene; V was cut back by 5 bases and J by 7 bases. The CDR3 DNA reads TGTGCCAGCAGCAAGACAGGGGTTTTTGGGGAGCAGTACTTC. Protein: CASSKTGVFGEQYF. The variable domain in full, completed from reference TRBV11-2 and TRBJ2-7, reads EAGVAQSPRYKIIEKRQSVAFWCNPISGHATLYWYQQILGQGPKLLIQFQNNGVVDDSQLPKDRFSAERLKGVDSTLKIQPAKLEDSAVYLCASSKTGVFGEQYFGPGTRLTVT.

The chain couples TRBV7-9 to TRBJ1-1, with D tentatively TRBD1 (6 bases). V gave up 5 bases and J gave up 4 bases, with 14 bases separating them. This CDR3 contains 14 residues. The germline CDR1 and CDR2 sequences are SEHNR and FQNEAQ (reference sequence). CDR3 region: CASSPHTGFTEAFF. As DNA, the CDR3 is TGTGCCAGCAGCCCTCATACAGGGTTCACTGAAGCTTTCTTT.

In its sample, this clone was seen once. The rearrangement links TRBV5-1 to TRBJ2-3; D possibly corresponds to TRBD1 (5 bases). The germline V and J ends were trimmed by 3 bases and 7 bases, with 18 bases remaining between them. The CDR3 has 15 amino acids. Germline loops: CDR1 SGHRS, CDR2 YFSETQ. CDR3 bases: TGCGCCAGCAGCTCTCTGGCAGGGAAAATGCATACGCAGTATTTT. Its protein is CASSSLAGKMHTQYF. The full variable domain, its missing parts supplied by reference TRBV5-1 and TRBJ2-3, is KAGVTQTPRYLIKTRGQQVTLSCSPISGHRSVSWYQQTPGQGLQFLFEYFSETQRNKGNFPGRFSGRQFSNSRSEMNVSTLELGDSALYLCASSSLAGKMHTQYFGPGTRLTVL.

This clone came up once. In DNA, the CDR3 is TGTGCCAGTCTCCCCGAGGGTGCTTTACGCAATCAGCCCCAGCATTTT. Amino acid sequence: CASLPEGALRNQPQHF. V gene TRBV19 combines with J gene TRBJ1-5; D not certain. Deletions cut 8 bases from V and 2 bases from J, with 19 bases between. The CDR3 is 16 amino acids. Per germline, CDR1 LNHDA and CDR2 SQIVND (reference sequence).

The V call is TRBV6-6, the J call TRBJ2-7; the D gene is possibly TRBD1 (7 bases). The CDR3 loop spans 14 amino acids. The ends were cut back, 4 bases at V and 0 bases at J, with 10 bases in the middle. CDR1 is MNHNY, CDR2 SVGAGI, per germline (reference sequence). CDR3 protein: CASSSQGGSYEQYF. CDR3 in DNA: TGTGCCAGCAGTTCCCAGGGGGGCTCCTACGAGCAGTACTTC.

This clone was seen a handful of times. This rearrangement joins TRBV6-5 to TRBJ1-5, with a tentative D call TRBD1 (5 bases). The germline gives CDR1 MNHEY, CDR2 SVGAGI. Trimming removed 10 bases from V and 7 bases from J, with 20 bases in between. The CDR3 has 14 residues. This CDR3 reads CATRAQGKGQPQHF. In nucleotides, the CDR3 is TGTGCCACCCGTGCCCAGGGAAAGGGGCAGCCCCAGCATTTT.

This clone was detected a few times. V gene TRBV28 combines with J gene TRBJ1-3, with D possibly being TRBD1 (5 bases). The germline CDR1 and CDR2 sequences are MDHEN and SYDVKM. The CDR3 runs to 13 residues. Trimming cost V 3 bases and J 3 bases, with 6 bases left between them. The CDR3: CASSLGLGNTIYF. The CDR3 DNA is TGTGCCAGCAGTTTGGGACTTGGAAACACCATATATTTT.

This clone is a singleton in its sample. V gene TRBV29-1 combines with J gene TRBJ1-3; D not certain. Germline assignment: CDR1 SQVTM and CDR2 ANQGSEA. Trimming shortened V by 5 bases and J by 2 bases, and 10 bases separated the two germline ends. This CDR3 region has 13 residues. CDR3 in DNA: TGCAGCGTTCGGGAACAGACTGGAAACACCATATATTTT. Its protein is CSVREQTGNTIYF.

V gene TRBV7-2 combines with J gene TRBJ1-2, with TRBD1 matching over 7 bases. Germline values: CDR1 SGHTA, CDR2 FQGNSA. This CDR3 spans 14 amino acids. The ends lost 5 bases at V and 2 bases at J; junction bases unmatched: 5. The DNA for the CDR3 is TGTGCCAGCAGCGCTAACAGGGGAAACTATGGCTACACCTTC. This translates into CASSANRGNYGYTF.